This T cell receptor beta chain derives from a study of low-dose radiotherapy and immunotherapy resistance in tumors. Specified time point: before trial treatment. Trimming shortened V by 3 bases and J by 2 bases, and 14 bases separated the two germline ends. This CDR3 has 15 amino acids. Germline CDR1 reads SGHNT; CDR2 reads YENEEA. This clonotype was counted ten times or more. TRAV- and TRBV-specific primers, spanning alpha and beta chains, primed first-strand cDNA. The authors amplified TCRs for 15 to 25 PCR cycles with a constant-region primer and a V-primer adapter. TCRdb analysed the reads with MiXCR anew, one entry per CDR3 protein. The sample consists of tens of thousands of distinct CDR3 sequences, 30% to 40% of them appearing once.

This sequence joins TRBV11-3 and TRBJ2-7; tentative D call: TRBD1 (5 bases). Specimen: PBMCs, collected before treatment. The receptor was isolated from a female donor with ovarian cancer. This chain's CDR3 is CASSFQGPVTYEQYF. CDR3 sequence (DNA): TGTGCCAGCAGCTTTCAGGGTCCGGTTACCTACGAGCAGTACTTC.